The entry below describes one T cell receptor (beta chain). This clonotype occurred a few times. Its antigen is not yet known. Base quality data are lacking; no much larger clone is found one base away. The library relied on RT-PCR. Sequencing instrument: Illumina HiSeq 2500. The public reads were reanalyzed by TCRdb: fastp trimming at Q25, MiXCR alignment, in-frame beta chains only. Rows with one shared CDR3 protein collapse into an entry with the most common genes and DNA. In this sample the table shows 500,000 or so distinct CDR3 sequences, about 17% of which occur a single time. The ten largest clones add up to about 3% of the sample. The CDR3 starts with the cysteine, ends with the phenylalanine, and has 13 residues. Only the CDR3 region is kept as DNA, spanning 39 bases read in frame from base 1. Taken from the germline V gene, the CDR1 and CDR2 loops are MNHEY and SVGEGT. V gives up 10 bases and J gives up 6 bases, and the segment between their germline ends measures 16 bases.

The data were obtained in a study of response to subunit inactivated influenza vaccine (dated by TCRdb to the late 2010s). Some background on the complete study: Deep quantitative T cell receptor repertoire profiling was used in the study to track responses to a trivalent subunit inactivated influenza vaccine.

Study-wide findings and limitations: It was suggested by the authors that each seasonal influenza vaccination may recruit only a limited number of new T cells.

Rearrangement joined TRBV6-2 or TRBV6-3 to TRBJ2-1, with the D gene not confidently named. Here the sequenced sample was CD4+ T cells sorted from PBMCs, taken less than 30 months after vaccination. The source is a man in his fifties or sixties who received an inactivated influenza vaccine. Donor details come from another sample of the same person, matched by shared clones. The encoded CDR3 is CATLNPILNEQFF. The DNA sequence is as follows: TGTGCCACCTTGAACCCCATACTCAATGAGCAGTTCTTC.